This TCR beta chain was captured in a study of cytomegalovirus exposure and HLA in healthy donors. Concerning this clone itself: Its antigen is not identified.

The donors were part of the validation cohort of 120 subjects. That cohort was separate from the first cohort, which comprised 670 or so subjects. TCRdb keeps only in-frame clones here, not all; method: immunoSEQ multiplex PCR. The sample has 200,000 to 250,000 clones, 80% to 90% seen once; the top ten hold approximately 2%. Overall study results and limits: Subsequent analysis showed first-cohort TCR clusters tending to co-occur in 120 validation repertoires.

V shed 3 bases and J 4 bases; nucleotides not matched to a gene: 8. The CDR3 is 16 residues long. The germline gives CDR1 SGHTA, CDR2 FQGNSA. The clonotype originates from a woman between 18 and 30 years old in good health and CMV-seropositive. Specimen: PBMCs. The chain links TRBV7-2 to TRBJ1-5; TRBD1 agrees at 8 bases. This CDR3 reads CASSLTGNRGNQPQHF. Written as DNA, the CDR3 is TGTGCCAGCAGCTTGACGGGTAACAGGGGGAATCAGCCCCAGCATTTT.